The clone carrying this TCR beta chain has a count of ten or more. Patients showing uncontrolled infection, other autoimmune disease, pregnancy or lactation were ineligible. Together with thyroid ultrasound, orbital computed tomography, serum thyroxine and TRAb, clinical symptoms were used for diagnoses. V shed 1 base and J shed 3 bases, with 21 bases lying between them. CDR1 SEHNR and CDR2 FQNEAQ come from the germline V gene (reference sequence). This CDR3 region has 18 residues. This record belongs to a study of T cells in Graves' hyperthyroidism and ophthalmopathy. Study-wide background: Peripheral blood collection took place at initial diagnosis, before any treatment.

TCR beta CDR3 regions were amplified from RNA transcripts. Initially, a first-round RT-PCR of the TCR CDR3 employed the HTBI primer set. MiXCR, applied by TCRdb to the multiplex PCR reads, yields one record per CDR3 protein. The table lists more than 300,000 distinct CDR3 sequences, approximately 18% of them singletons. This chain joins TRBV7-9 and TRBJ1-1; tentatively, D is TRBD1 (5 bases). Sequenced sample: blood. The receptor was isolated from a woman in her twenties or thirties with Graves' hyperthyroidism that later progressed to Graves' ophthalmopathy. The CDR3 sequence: CASSLGWAGRGEDTEAFF. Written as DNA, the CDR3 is TGTGCCAGCAGCTTAGGGTGGGCCGGCAGAGGGGAGGACACTGAAGCTTTCTTT.